Below, 18 T cell receptor beta chains from the same sample are listed, as sequenced in a study of T cells after yellow fever vaccination. One entry per CDR3 protein, called by TCRdb with MiXCR from the 5' RACE reads. This sample has approximately 250,000 distinct CDR3 sequences; about 3.5% occur once, and the top ten carry roughly a fifth. The sample here was PBMCs, taken 15 days after the yellow fever booster vaccination. The receptors shown here come from a man aged 18 to 29 who received the YFV17D yellow fever vaccine.

The genes are TRBV25-1 and TRBJ1-1; 7 nucleotides align to TRBD1. Germline trimming cut 6 bases from V and 1 base from J; bases unmatched to any gene: 2. The germline V gene encodes CDR1 MGHDK and CDR2 SYGVNS. The CDR3 covers 13 residues. For the CDR3, the DNA is TGTGCCAGCAGGGGACAGTGGAACACTGAAGCTTTCTTT. Translation: CASRGQWNTEAFF.

This clonotype was picked up many times. The V gene is TRBV7-9, the J gene TRBJ2-1; D uncertain. From germline, CDR1 is SEHNR and CDR2 FQNEAQ (reference sequence). With 5 bases removed from V and 5 bases from J, the gap between germline ends came to 22 bases. The CDR3 is 17 residues long. The CDR3 nucleotides read TGTGCCAGCAGCCGTTCCCGCCTCCAGGAACTACACAATGAGCAGTTCTTC. Residues: CASSRSRLQELHNEQFF.

This clonotype has ten or more counts. The rearrangement uses TRBV20-1 and TRBJ2-4; D is ambiguous. Deletions cut 0 bases from V and 6 bases from J, with 9 bases between. Germline V CDR1 and CDR2: DFQATT, SNEGSKA (reference sequence). The CDR3 covers 13 residues. CDR3 region: CSARDRNGNIQYF. Written as DNA, the CDR3 is TGCAGTGCTAGAGACCGGAACGGAAACATTCAGTACTTC.

In this sample, this clonotype turned up many times. DNA for the CDR3: TGTGCCAGCAGAAACTACAGAGAATCGGCTCTGCGCTCTGGGGCCAACGTCCTGACTTTC. Protein product: CASRNYRESALRSGANVLTF. The V gene is TRBV7-9, the J gene TRBJ2-6; D remains ambiguous. V lost 6 bases, J lost 0 bases, and 24 bases lay in between. Looked up from germline, CDR1 is SEHNR and CDR2 is FQNEAQ (reference sequence). The CDR3 sequence is 20 residues long.

This clonotype was seen only a few times. This chain joins TRBV19 and TRBJ2-7, with D perhaps being TRBD1 or TRBD2 (5 bases each). This CDR3 comprises 13 residues. V lost 3 bases, J lost 0 bases, and 6 bases lay in between. Germline values: CDR1 LNHDA, CDR2 SQIVND (reference sequence). CDR3 in DNA: TGTGCCAGTAGTATGGGACCCTCCTACGAGCAGTACTTC. Protein: CASSMGPSYEQYF.

This clonotype has ten or more counts. A read error may account for a junction end that differs from germline. The rearrangement joins TRBV20-1 to TRBJ1-5; 7 bases are shared with TRBD1. The CDR3 totals 12 residues. The germline CDR1 and CDR2 sequences are DFQATT and SNEGSKA (reference sequence). The CDR3 DNA sequence: TGCATTGCTGGAGGGGGCTCTCAGCCCCAGCATTTT. This codes for CIAGGGSQPQHF.

This clonotype has a count of ten or more. The junction departs from the called germline gene at one end, perhaps through a read error. The V gene is TRBV7-9, the J gene TRBJ2-1; D ambiguous. The CDR3 covers 12 residues. The germline gives CDR1 SEHNR, CDR2 FQNEAQ (reference sequence). This chain's CDR3 is CASSQQEPRVRF. The CDR3 bases are TGTGCCAGCAGCCAGCAGGAGCCACGGGTACGCTTC.

This clonotype was detected ten times or more. V and J are TRBV12-3 or TRBV12-4 and TRBJ1-1; 8 nucleotides agree with TRBD1. The V and J ends lost 3 bases and 5 bases, in that order; junction bases with no gene match: 8. CDR3 length: 15 residues. The CDR3 bases are TGTGCCAGCAGTTTCCTCGGACAGGGTCGGACTGAAGCTTTCTTT. Protein sequence: CASSFLGQGRTEAFF.

In its sample, this clonotype was seen many times. The V gene is TRBV4-3, the J gene TRBJ1-6, with 7 bases aligning to TRBD1. The CDR3 totals 17 residues. Looked up from germline, CDR1 is LGHNA and CDR2 is YSLEER. Unmatched junction bases numbered 9, after V lost 2 bases and J lost 5 bases. CDR3 in amino acids: CASSQSLGQANNSPLHF. The CDR3 bases are TGCGCCAGCAGCCAATCCCTAGGACAGGCCAATAATTCACCCCTCCACTTT.

This clonotype occurred a few times. V usage is TRBV6-2 or TRBV6-3 and J usage is TRBJ2-4; no definite D call. The CDR3 spans 16 residues. Germline CDR1 is MNHEY and CDR2 is SVGEGT. Deletions cut 2 bases from V and 0 bases from J, with 11 bases between. CDR3 nucleotide sequence: TGTGCCAGCAGTTACCGACAATCTCTAGCCAAAAACATTCAGTACTTC. Protein: CASSYRQSLAKNIQYF.

This clonotype has at least ten counts. The rearrangement links TRBV20-1 to TRBJ2-2; TRBD2 matches 12 bases. This CDR3 comprises 15 residues. V lost 1 base to trimming and J lost 6 bases; unmatched junction nucleotides: 3. Germline values: CDR1 DFQATT, CDR2 SNEGSKA (reference sequence). CDR3 protein: CSARGTSGESGELFF. DNA for the CDR3: TGCAGTGCTAGAGGGACTAGCGGGGAATCCGGGGAGCTGTTTTTT.

This clonotype came up many times. The V gene is TRBV12-3 or TRBV12-4, the J gene TRBJ2-5; 10 bases are shared with TRBD2. The junction had 8 bases not matched to a gene; V was cut back by 6 bases and J by 1 base. The CDR3 covers 16 residues. The CDR3 sequence is CASSRGLAEAQETQYF. The DNA of the CDR3 is TGTGCCAGCAGCCGAGGACTAGCGGAGGCCCAAGAGACCCAGTACTTC.

This clonotype was observed many times. The J gene is TRBJ1-1, the V gene TRBV5-1; the match to TRBD1 covers 8 bases. Losses at the gene ends were 6 bases for V and 3 bases for J; bases not matched to a gene: 16. The CDR3 runs to 17 residues. The germline gives CDR1 SGHRS, CDR2 YFSETQ. The CDR3 loop reads CASTRTVGRQGYTEAFF. CDR3 coding DNA: TGCGCCAGCACCCGGACAGTGGGGAGACAGGGGTACACTGAAGCTTTCTTT.

This clonotype was seen many times. DNA for the CDR3: TGCAGTGCTAGTTTCGAAGGGACAGGGGTTGGCTACACCTTC. As protein: CSASFEGTGVGYTF. The genes are TRBV20-1 and TRBJ1-2; 10 bases match TRBD1. Germline V gives CDR1 DFQATT, CDR2 SNEGSKA (reference sequence). V gave up 3 bases and J gave up 7 bases; unmatched junction bases: 8. The CDR3 runs to 14 residues.

This clonotype appeared many times. The rearrangement joins TRBV6-5 to TRBJ1-2, with D perhaps TRBD1 (5 bases). The CDR3 spans 15 residues. With 6 bases removed from V and 7 bases from J, the gap between germline ends came to 21 bases. Germline CDR1 MNHEY, CDR2 SVGAGI. DNA for the CDR3: TGTGCCAGCAGCGCACCGGGACCGGCCTATCGTGGCTACACCTTC. It is translated as CASSAPGPAYRGYTF.

As to this clonotype: This may stem from a read error, because a much larger clone lies one nucleotide away. The chain combines TRBV18 with TRBJ2-5; tentatively, D is TRBD1 (5 bases). Germline V gene lookup returns CDR1 KGHSH and CDR2 LQKENI. The CDR3 extends over 14 amino acids. The CDR3, as DNA: TGTGCCAGCTCACCACCGGTCACAGGAGAGACCAAGTACTTC. Translating it yields CASSPPVTGETKYF.

This clonotype was observed at least ten times. The chain uses TRBV5-1 and TRBJ1-1, with D possibly TRBD1 on 5 matching bases. The V gene's germline CDR1 is SGHRS and CDR2 YFSETQ. The CDR3 length is 13 residues. Trimming took 1 base from V and 6 from J, leaving 10 bases between them. CDR3 sequence (DNA): TGCGCCAGCAGCTTGACAGGTTCTCCTGAAGCTTTCTTT. Amino acid sequence: CASSLTGSPEAFF.

As for this clonotype: A much more abundant neighbour one base away suggests this may be a read error. The chain carries TRBV6-5 and TRBJ2-3, with 8 bases fitting TRBD2. The CDR3 length is 13 residues. The trim removed 6 bases at V and 7 bases at J, leaving 6 bases unmatched. Germline V gene sequence: CDR1 MNHEY, CDR2 SVGAGI. This CDR3 is CASRSGGGNTQYF. The DNA for the CDR3 is TGTGCCAGCAGGAGCGGGGGTGGGAATACGCAGTATTTT.